This T cell receptor (beta chain) was captured in a study of shared clonotypes between healthy human individuals. Study-level points and caveats: The four-donor shared clonotypes exceeded non-shared clonotypes in generation probability, with non-shared ones scoring lower.

A note on this clone: The antigen is not known.

As processed by the authors: ImmunoSEQ yielded junction-only sequences lacking quality scores, so filtering differed. Data came from immunoSEQ multiplex PCR; TCRdb stores just in-frame clones and leaves some out. Clonal size and the V and J genes are those of that table, whereas D and trimming came from the DNA. The sample lists about 1 million clones; about 75% were seen once. In germline, CDR1 is ENHRY, CDR2 SYGVKD. Germline trimming cut 5 bases from V and 5 bases from J; bases unmatched to any gene: 2. The CDR3 is 12 amino acids. The V call is TRBV10-3, the J call TRBJ2-5, with 7 bases matching TRBD1. This sequence originates from a man aged 18 to 29 in good health. The sequenced sample consisted of memory CD4+ T cells sorted from blood. The subset was: CD45RA-negative fraction. The CDR3 DNA follows: TGTGCCATCAGTCAGGGGGAGGAGACCCAGTACTTC. Residues: CAISQGEETQYF.